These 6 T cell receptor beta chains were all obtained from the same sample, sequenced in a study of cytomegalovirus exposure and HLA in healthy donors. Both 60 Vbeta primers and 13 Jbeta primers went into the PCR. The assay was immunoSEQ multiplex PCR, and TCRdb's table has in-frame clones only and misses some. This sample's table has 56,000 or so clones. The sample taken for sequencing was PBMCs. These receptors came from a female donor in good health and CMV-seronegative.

In nucleotides, the CDR3 is TGCGCCAGCAGCTTGGCCGTATCCTACAATGAGCAGTTCTTC. This codes for CASSLAVSYNEQFF. The rearrangement uses TRBV5-1 and TRBJ2-1; D not resolved. V dropped 0 bases and J dropped 1 base, with 5 bases sitting between them. This CDR3 has 14 amino acids. CDR1 and CDR2 from the germline V gene are SGHRS and YFSETQ. Full variable domain (missing parts from reference TRBV5-1 and TRBJ2-1): KAGVTQTPRYLIKTRGQQVTLSCSPISGHRSVSWYQQTPGQGLQFLFEYFSETQRNKGNFPGRFSGRQFSNSRSEMNVSTLELGDSALYLCASSLAVSYNEQFFGPGTRLTVL.

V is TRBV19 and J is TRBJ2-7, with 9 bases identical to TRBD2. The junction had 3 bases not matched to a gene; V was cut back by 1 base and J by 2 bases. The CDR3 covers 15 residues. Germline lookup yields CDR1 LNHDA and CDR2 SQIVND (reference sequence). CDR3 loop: CASSIGLAGTYEQYF. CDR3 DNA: TGTGCCAGTAGTATAGGCCTAGCGGGAACCTACGAGCAGTACTTC.

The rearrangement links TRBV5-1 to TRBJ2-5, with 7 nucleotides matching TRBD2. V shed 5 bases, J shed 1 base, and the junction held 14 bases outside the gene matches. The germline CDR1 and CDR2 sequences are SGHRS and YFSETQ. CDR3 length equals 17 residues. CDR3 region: CASRLWGGGRVQETQYF. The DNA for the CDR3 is TGCGCCAGCAGATTATGGGGCGGGGGAAGGGTCCAAGAGACCCAGTACTTC.

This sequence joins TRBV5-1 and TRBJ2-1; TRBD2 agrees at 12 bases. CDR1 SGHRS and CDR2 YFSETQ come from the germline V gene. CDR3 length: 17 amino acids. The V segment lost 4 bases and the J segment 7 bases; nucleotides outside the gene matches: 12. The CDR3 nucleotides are TGCGCCAGCAGCCCATTCGGACTAGCGGGGTACATGAATGAGCAGTTCTTC. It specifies CASSPFGLAGYMNEQFF.

In nucleotides, the CDR3 is TGCGCCAGCAGCTTTCTACAGGGGGCCACAAACACTGAAGCTTTCTTT. Translated, it gives CASSFLQGATNTEAFF. The chain links TRBV5-1 to TRBJ1-1, with 9 bases identical to TRBD1. This CDR3 has 16 residues. Germline CDR1 reads SGHRS; CDR2 reads YFSETQ. Losses at the gene ends were 2 bases for V and 2 bases for J; bases not matched to a gene: 7.

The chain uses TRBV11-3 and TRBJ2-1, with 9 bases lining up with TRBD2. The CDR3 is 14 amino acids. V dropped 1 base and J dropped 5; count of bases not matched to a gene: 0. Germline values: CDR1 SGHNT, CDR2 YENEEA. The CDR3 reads CASSLGLADNEQFF. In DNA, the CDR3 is TGTGCCAGCAGCTTAGGACTAGCGGACAATGAGCAGTTCTTC.